Each of the 14 T cell receptor beta chains below was sequenced from the same sample in a study of cytomegalovirus exposure and HLA in healthy donors. Use of 60 Vbeta and 13 Jbeta primers characterized the PCR. Only in-frame clones appear in the TCRdb table, and some are missing; sequencing was by immunoSEQ multiplex PCR. The sample has 130,000 or so clones, and its top ten clones hold 2.2%. Sequences were obtained from PBMCs. These receptors originate from a woman aged 18-29 years in good health and CMV-seronegative.

The chain combines TRBV18 with TRBJ2-7; a weak D match, TRBD1 (6 bases). The CDR3 is made up of 14 amino acids. The germline V gene has CDR1 KGHSH and CDR2 LQKENI. With 3 bases removed from V and 5 bases from J, the gap between germline ends came to 14 bases. This CDR3 is CASSPQGGLDEQYF. The CDR3 region has the DNA TGTGCCAGCTCACCGCAAGGGGGTTTAGACGAGCAGTACTTC.

The rearrangement links TRBV5-4 to TRBJ2-3; D is undetermined. CDR3 length equals 16 residues. Germline CDR1 is SGHNT and CDR2 is YYREEE (reference sequence). The ends were cut back, 2 bases at V and 6 bases at J, with 19 bases in the middle. CDR3 nucleotide sequence: TGTGCCAGCAGCTTCAAGGCCGCGAGGAAAGCGGATACGCAGTATTTT. This encodes CASSFKAARKADTQYF.

CDR3 DNA: TGTGCCAGCAGTCACGCGCCCGGCTACGAGCAGTACTTC. As protein: CASSHAPGYEQYF. This chain uses TRBV27 with TRBJ2-7; D gene ambiguous. The germline V gene has CDR1 MNHEY and CDR2 SMNVEV (reference sequence). The CDR3 contains 13 residues. Trimming took 5 bases from V and 3 from J, leaving 11 bases between them.

The J gene is TRBJ2-3, the V gene TRBV5-1; TRBD2 matches 13 bases. V gave up 3 bases and J gave up 5 bases; unmatched junction bases: 6. This CDR3 has 16 residues. Germline V lookup: CDR1 SGHRS, CDR2 YFSETQ. The CDR3, as DNA: TGCGCCAGCAGCTCCGGGACTAGCGGGACTGGAGATACGCAGTATTTT. This encodes CASSSGTSGTGDTQYF. The variable domain in full, with the rest retrieved from reference TRBV5-1 and TRBJ2-3, is KAGVTQTPRYLIKTRGQQVTLSCSPISGHRSVSWYQQTPGQGLQFLFEYFSETQRNKGNFPGRFSGRQFSNSRSEMNVSTLELGDSALYLCASSSGTSGTGDTQYFGPGTRLTVL.

A word on this clone: The junction departs from germline at one end; a sequencing error may be responsible. This chain joins TRBV6-1 and TRBJ1-4; D perhaps matches TRBD1 (5 bases). Germline CDR1 reads MNHNS; CDR2 reads SASEGT. The length of the CDR3 is 14 residues. CDR3 DNA: TGTGCCAGCAGTGAAGTAGGGGCGAATGAGAAACTGTTTTTT. Amino acids: CASSEVGANEKLFF.

This chain connects TRBV19 to TRBJ2-1; D gene uncertain. The germline CDR1 and CDR2 sequences are LNHDA and SQIVND (reference sequence). CDR3 length: 13 residues. V lost 3 bases, J lost 4 bases, and 7 bases lay in between. The chain's CDR3 is CASSITSYNEQFF. The CDR3 DNA follows: TGTGCCAGTAGTATTACAAGTTACAATGAGCAGTTCTTC.

The chain is built from TRBV4-3 and TRBJ1-1, with D perhaps matching TRBD1 (5 bases). V lost 0 bases and J lost 1, with 15 bases in between. The germline V gene has CDR1 LGHNA and CDR2 YSLEER. The CDR3 has 17 residues. The CDR3 sequence: CASSQEGGRHANTEAFF. For the CDR3, the DNA is TGCGCCAGCAGCCAAGAGGGGGGTCGTCATGCGAACACTGAAGCTTTCTTT.

The chain has TRBV7-3 and TRBJ2-2; D is ambiguous. Deletions cut 4 bases from V and 9 bases from J, with 12 bases between. Germline-derived CDR1 and CDR2 are SGHTA and FQGTGA. CDR3 length equals 13 residues. Here the CDR3 reads CASSSRVDRELFF. CDR3 coding DNA: TGTGCCAGCAGCTCCCGCGTAGACAGGGAGCTGTTTTTT.

The chain combines TRBV4-2 with TRBJ2-5, with D possibly being TRBD1 (6 bases). Trimming removed 0 bases from V and 4 bases from J, with 9 bases in between. Germline V gene data show CDR1 as LGHNA and CDR2 as YNFKEQ. The CDR3 runs 14 residues. The CDR3 DNA is TGTGCCAGCAGCCAAGACAGGGGACCAGAGACCCAGTACTTC. Amino acids: CASSQDRGPETQYF.

The gene calls are TRBV9 and TRBJ2-2; TRBD1 agrees at 7 bases. Germline CDR1 is SGDLS and CDR2 is YYNGEE. V shed 4 bases, J shed 1 base, and the junction held 16 bases outside the gene matches. The CDR3 is 19 amino acids. The CDR3 DNA reads as TGTGCCAGCAGCCATACTACCCTTGCCGGGACAGAGAACACCGGGGAGCTGTTTTTT. This gives the protein CASSHTTLAGTENTGELFF.

The chain employs TRBV5-1 and TRBJ2-5; 8 bases match TRBD2. Losses at the gene ends were 3 bases for V and 5 bases for J; bases not matched to a gene: 6. There are 14 residues in the CDR3. Germline loops: CDR1 SGHRS, CDR2 YFSETQ. CDR3 amino acids: CASSSAAGAETQYF. DNA for the CDR3: TGCGCCAGCAGCTCAGCAGCGGGAGCCGAGACCCAGTACTTC.

This chain uses TRBV28 with TRBJ1-2; D gene ambiguous. V gave up 3 bases and J gave up 5 bases, with 7 bases separating them. CDR1 and CDR2 (germline): MDHEN, SYDVKM. This CDR3 comprises 12 residues. CDR3 nucleotides: TGTGCCAGCAGTTTGCAGTCTTATGGCTACACCTTC. This codes for CASSLQSYGYTF.

V is TRBV2 and J is TRBJ1-1; a weak D match, TRBD1 (6 bases). Trimming took 6 bases from V and 2 from J, leaving 10 bases between them. The CDR3 sequence is 13 residues long. Germline V CDR1 and CDR2: SNHLY, FYNNEI. The CDR3: CASRAGANTEAFF. The CDR3, as DNA: TGTGCCAGCAGGGCAGGGGCAAACACTGAAGCTTTCTTT.

The CDR3, as DNA: TGTGCCAGCAGCTTTGGGACAGGGGGGTACCAAGAGACCCAGTACTTC. Translated, it gives CASSFGTGGYQETQYF. The V call is TRBV5-6, the J call TRBJ2-5; 11 nucleotides align to TRBD1. The CDR3 runs to 16 residues. Unmatched junction bases numbered 3, after V lost 2 bases and J lost 0 bases. The germline gives CDR1 SGHDT, CDR2 YYEEEE. The full variable domain, rest sourced from reference TRBV5-6 and TRBJ2-5, is DAGVTQSPTHLIKTRGQQVTLRCSPKSGHDTVSWYQQALGQGPQFIFQYYEEEERQRGNFPDRFSGHQFPNYSSELNVNALLLGDSALYLCASSFGTGGYQETQYFGPGTRLLVL.